This is a list of T cell receptor beta chains from one sample in a study of blood T cell repertoires in COVID-19. TCRdb's copy holds only in-frame clones and misses some; the assay was immunoSEQ multiplex PCR. In the table there are over 150,000 clones, roughly 87% of which are singletons. Specimen: PBMCs or T cells enriched from blood (not recorded which). The receptor set was obtained from a woman between 50 and 59 years old who had recovered from COVID-19. The CDR3 runs from the conserved cysteine through the conserved F or W.

j_gene | v_gene | CDR3aa
TRBJ1-2 | TRBV11-2 | CASSHESYGYTF
TRBJ2-1 | TRBV5-4 | CASSRLLAGAGDEQFF
TRBJ1-2 | TRBV5-1 | CASSFGQGNYGYTF
TRBJ2-7 | TRBV27 | CASSRRQGQGYEQYF
TRBJ2-7 | TRBV5-4 | CASSTRTSSSYEQYF
TRBJ2-1 | TRBV5-1 | CASSSTGGLWEQFF
TRBJ1-4 | TRBV28 | CASSPGTTTNEKLFF
TRBJ2-2 | TRBV19 | CASGSFRGWNTGELFF
TRBJ2-7 | TRBV5-1 | CASSLVGTGVLEQYF
TRBJ2-7 | TRBV7-9 | CASSFGEQYEQYF
TRBJ2-7 | TRBV6-5 | CASSGTGSIEQYF
TRBJ1-2 | TRBV20-1 | CSARGQKYTF
TRBJ2-1 | TRBV3-1/TRBV3-2 | CASSPSSGYNEQFF
TRBJ1-2 | TRBV6-6 | CATTRVGGYTF
TRBJ1-1 | TRBV11-3 | CASSSVYTGTVNTEAFF
TRBJ2-3 | TRBV10-3 | CAISSGTSGPSTDTQYF
TRBJ2-1 | TRBV7-2 | CASSSGLAGRVDEQFF
TRBJ2-1 | TRBV11-2 | CASSLDRNEQFF
TRBJ1-1 | TRBV3-1/TRBV3-2 | CASSQDLGGAREAFF
TRBJ1-2 | TRBV27 | CASSAGTGRGYTF
TRBJ1-2 | TRBV24-1 | CATSDGTEISYGYTF
TRBJ1-2 | TRBV27 | CASSLSRSGSGYGYTF
TRBJ1-5 | TRBV6-1 | CASSETWQNQPQHF
TRBJ2-3 | TRBV19 | CASRSGTIHTDTQYF
TRBJ1-2 | TRBV19 | CASTAGNRAFGYTF
TRBJ1-5 | TRBV19 | CATGTGANFQPQHF
TRBJ1-2 | TRBV5-1 | CASSLDTGYGYTF
TRBJ2-1 | TRBV10-1 | CASSGTEAGEQFF
TRBJ1-5 | TRBV4-1 | CASSQDPHTGWSGQPQHF
TRBJ2-7 | TRBV7-2 | CASSPSGTGLEQYF
TRBJ2-3 | TRBV9 | CASSEAQPSTDTQYF
TRBJ1-4 | TRBV19 | CATQLDGNEKLFF
TRBJ2-1 | TRBV11-2 | CAGSRGPSGSYNEQFF
TRBJ1-2 | TRBV28 | CASAEAGIQDYGYTF
TRBJ1-2 | TRBV5-4 | CASSTGAVNYGYTF
TRBJ1-1 | TRBV5-1 | CASSIRTGVNTEAFF
TRBJ2-7 | TRBV2 | CASSPWGGSYEQYF
TRBJ2-2 | TRBV18 | CASSSGTSGTGELFF
TRBJ1-5 | TRBV3-1/TRBV3-2 | CASSPSGVTGGDQPQHF
TRBJ2-1 | TRBV3-1/TRBV3-2 | CASSLRASYNEQFF
TRBJ2-7 | TRBV7-9 | CASSFETGYEQYF
TRBJ2-5 | TRBV28 | CASSTIASGRAETQYF
TRBJ1-1 | TRBV5-1 | CASSLTAGTGSRMNTEAFF
TRBJ1-2 | TRBV7-9 | CASSFPNGFGYTF
TRBJ2-2 | TRBV27 | CASSLASGELFF
TRBJ1-1 | TRBV4-1 | CASSQGQGNTEAFF
TRBJ1-5 | TRBV24-1 | CATSSGGSNQPQHF
TRBJ2-1 | TRBV5-6 | CASSSTYNEQFF
TRBJ2-7 | TRBV2 | CASRSSPSSYEQYF
TRBJ2-1 | TRBV7-2 | CASSSRERGNEQFF
TRBJ2-2 | TRBV5-5 | CASSLKLAGTGELFF
TRBJ2-1 | TRBV3-1/TRBV3-2 | CASSSLRTSGTLSYNEQFF
TRBJ1-6 | TRBV11-2 | CASRYRGVSPLHF